These 10 T cell receptor beta chains were all obtained from the same sample, sequenced in a study of CD8 T cells in ankylosing spondylitis. Study observations and caveats: Seemingly distinctive of ankylosing spondylitis blood was a TCR beta motif formed by eight highly homologous variants.

These TCRs are of unknown antigen specificity. MiXCR, applied by TCRdb to the 5' RACE reads, yields one record per CDR3 protein. The sample lists some 450,000 distinct CDR3 sequences, roughly 15% occurring once. Sequencing input: blood, either unsorted or a sorted T cell fraction (not recorded which). The receptors were sampled from a male donor with ankylosing spondylitis.

The chain carries TRBV18 and TRBJ2-2, with 7 bases identical to TRBD1. V shed 6 bases, J shed 1 base, and the junction held 5 bases outside the gene matches. This CDR3 is 15 amino acids long. The germline gives CDR1 KGHSH, CDR2 LQKENI. In DNA, the CDR3 is TGTGCCAGCTCCTGGGACAGCAAGAACACCGGGGAGCTGTTTTTT. Encoded protein: CASSWDSKNTGELFF.

In its sample, this clonotype was seen a few times. J is TRBJ1-3 and V is TRBV20-1; D gene unclear. With 4 bases removed from V and 7 bases from J, the gap between germline ends came to 17 bases. This CDR3 has 14 residues. Germline V gene sequence: CDR1 DFQATT, CDR2 SNEGSKA (reference sequence). CDR3 loop: CSATPGRWRNTIYF. The CDR3 DNA is TGCAGTGCTACCCCTGGACGGTGGCGGAACACCATATATTTT.

This clonotype was counted many times. V is TRBV12-3 or TRBV12-4 and J is TRBJ2-2; 8 nucleotides agree with TRBD2. V lost 7 bases and J lost 7; bases outside the gene matches: 14. CDR3 length: 16 residues. Written as DNA, the CDR3 is TGTGCCAGCAAAGACCCCAGCGGGAGTAGGGGCGGGGAGCTGTTTTTT. Its protein is CASKDPSGSRGGELFF.

The J gene is TRBJ2-5, the V gene TRBV6-2 or TRBV6-3; the D is unclear. The V end was cut by 2 bases, the J end by 4 bases, with 8 bases between. Per germline, CDR1 MNHEY and CDR2 SVGEGT. The CDR3 has 13 residues. Here the CDR3 DNA reads TGTGCCAGCAGTTACAGGTTGGGAGAGACCCAGTACTTC. Amino acid sequence: CASSYRLGETQYF.

There are many counts of this clonotype. The chain couples TRBV5-1 to TRBJ2-1, with TRBD1 matching over 10 bases. V gave up 0 bases and J gave up 4 bases; unmatched junction bases: 1. This CDR3 has 15 amino acids. CDR1 is SGHRS and CDR2 is YFSETQ in the germline V gene. CDR3 DNA: TGCGCCAGCAGCTTGGGGGGACAGGGGTACAATGAGCAGTTCTTC. Protein product: CASSLGGQGYNEQFF.

The chain employs TRBV24-1 and TRBJ2-3, with 7 positions matching TRBD2. Germline V lookup: CDR1 KGHDR, CDR2 SFDVKD. The CDR3 is 13 residues long. V shed 4 bases, J shed 10 bases, and the junction held 7 bases outside the gene matches. The CDR3 protein is CATSDGGLEAQYF. For the CDR3, the DNA is TGTGCCACCAGTGACGGCGGACTAGAGGCGCAGTATTTT.

This clonotype occurred many times. V gene TRBV12-3 or TRBV12-4 combines with J gene TRBJ2-1; D is possibly TRBD1 (6 bases). The V and J ends lost 6 bases and 4 bases respectively, with 16 bases between them. CDR3 length: 15 residues. This chain's CDR3 is CASRDGQSAYNEQFF. The CDR3 region has the DNA TGTGCCAGCAGGGACGGACAGAGTGCGTACAATGAGCAGTTCTTC.

The J gene is TRBJ2-1, the V gene TRBV9, with 8 bases that match TRBD2. The CDR3 is 15 amino acids. Looked up from germline, CDR1 is SGDLS and CDR2 is YYNGEE. The J segment lost 4 bases and the V segment lost 3 bases, leaving 6 bases of the junction unmatched. CDR3 protein: CASSATSGRYNEQFF. CDR3 in DNA: TGTGCCAGCAGCGCCACTAGCGGACGGTACAATGAGCAGTTCTTC.

The rearrangement joins TRBV12-3 or TRBV12-4 to TRBJ1-3, with D uncertain. The CDR3 totals 14 residues. V lost 2 bases to trimming and J lost 3 bases, with 8 bases between them. The CDR3 is CASSLWGDGNTIYF. In DNA form, the CDR3 reads TGTGCCAGCAGTTTATGGGGAGATGGAAACACCATATATTTT.

This clonotype was recorded only once. The chain has TRBV19 and TRBJ2-1; a possible D gene is TRBD2 (6 bases). V lost 8 bases, J lost 2 bases, and 19 bases lay in between. The CDR3 is 16 residues long. The V gene's germline CDR1 is LNHDA and CDR2 SQIVND (reference sequence). This chain's CDR3 is CASGIFGRGTYNEQFF. The CDR3 coding sequence is TGTGCCAGTGGAATCTTTGGGCGGGGTACCTACAATGAGCAGTTCTTC.